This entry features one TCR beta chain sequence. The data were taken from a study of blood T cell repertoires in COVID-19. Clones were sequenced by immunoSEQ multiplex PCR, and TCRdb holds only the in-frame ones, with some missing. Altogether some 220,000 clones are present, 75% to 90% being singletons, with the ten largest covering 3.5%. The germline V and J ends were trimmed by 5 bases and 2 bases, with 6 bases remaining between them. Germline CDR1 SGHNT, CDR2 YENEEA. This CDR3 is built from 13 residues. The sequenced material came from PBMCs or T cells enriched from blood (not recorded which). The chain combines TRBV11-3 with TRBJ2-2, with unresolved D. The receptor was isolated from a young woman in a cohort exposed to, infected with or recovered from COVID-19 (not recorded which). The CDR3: CASSLRNTGELFF. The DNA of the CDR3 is TGTGCCAGCAGCCTCAGAAACACCGGGGAGCTGTTTTTT.